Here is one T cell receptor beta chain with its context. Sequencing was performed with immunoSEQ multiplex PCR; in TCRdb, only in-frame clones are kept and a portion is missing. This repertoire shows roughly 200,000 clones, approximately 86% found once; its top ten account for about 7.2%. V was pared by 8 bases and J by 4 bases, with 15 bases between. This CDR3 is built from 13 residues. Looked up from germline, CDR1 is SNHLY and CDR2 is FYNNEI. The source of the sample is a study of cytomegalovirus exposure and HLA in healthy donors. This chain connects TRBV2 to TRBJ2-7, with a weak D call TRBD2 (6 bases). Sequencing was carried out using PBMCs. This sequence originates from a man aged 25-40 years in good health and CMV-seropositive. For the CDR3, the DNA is TGTGCCAGCGCGGGTCTAGCGCCTTACGAGCAGTACTTC. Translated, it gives CASAGLAPYEQYF.